Listed below are T cell receptor beta chains from one sample, sequenced in a study of OX40 agonist ivuxolimab in advanced cancers. The method was immunoSEQ multiplex PCR; TCRdb's version includes in-frame clones alone and lacks a portion of them. The repertoire consists of about 50,000 clones, with over 85% occurring once and the leading ten covering approximately 23%. This specimen consisted of CD4+ or CD8+ T cells sorted from blood, obtained in a trial of the OX40 agonist ivuxolimab. The origin of the receptors is an adult with an advanced solid tumor such as melanoma, head and neck, liver or kidney cancer. Both conserved end residues are part of each CDR3. The D gene is left open where the match is weak. Size is omitted from some rows. Given values are once, few, many or a class for expanded clones.

TRBV11-3	TRBJ2-1	-	-	TGTGCCAGCAGCTGGAGCCGGGTCTCCTACAATGAGCAGTTCTTC	CASSWSRVSYNEQFF
TRBV5-5	TRBJ1-1	TRBD1	once	TGTGCCAGCGGGACAGGGCATGGCACTGAAGCTTTCTTT	CASGTGHGTEAFF
TRBV4-3	TRBJ2-3	-	once	TGCGCCAGCAGTCGTGGTAGGATTTACACAGATACGCAGTATTTT	CASSRGRIYTDTQYF
TRBV27	TRBJ2-1	TRBD1	-	TGTGCCAGCAGTCCCGGGACAGCCAACTACAATGAGCAGTTCTTC	CASSPGTANYNEQFF
TRBV9	TRBJ1-2	-	-	TGTGCCAGCAGCGTAGAAGTCGACGCGAACTATGGCTACACCTTC	CASSVEVDANYGYTF
TRBV6-5	TRBJ2-2	-	-	TGTGCCAGCAGTCCGTCGGGCACCGGGGAGCTGTTTTTT	CASSPSGTGELFF
TRBV7-8	TRBJ1-1	-	once	TGTGCCAGCAGCTCCCCAAGGGTCGGGGTACCCACTGAAGCTTTCTTT	CASSSPRVGVPTEAFF
TRBV6-1	TRBJ2-5	-	-	TGTGCCAGCAGTGAATTAAGTCTAAGCGGGGAGACCCAGTACTTC	CASSELSLSGETQYF
TRBV30	TRBJ1-1	-	-	TGTGCCTGGAGTGTCGGGGAGAACACTGAAGCTTTCTTT	CAWSVGENTEAFF
TRBV21-1	TRBJ2-4	-	-	TGTGCCAGCAGCACTCGGACTAGCGGGAGGGGCCTAGCCAAAAACATTCAGTACTTC	CASSTRTSGRGLAKNIQYF
TRBV6-1	TRBJ2-1	-	-	TGTGCCAGCAGGATCCTTCGGACTTTCTACAATGAGCAGTTCTTC	CASRILRTFYNEQFF
TRBV6-5	TRBJ1-2	-	-	TGTGCCAGCAGTTCCCTAGAAGGGATTTATGGCTACACCTTC	CASSSLEGIYGYTF